The 32 T cell receptor beta chains below were found in one sample sequenced in a study of response to subunit inactivated influenza vaccine. TCRdb processed the RT-PCR reads anew with MiXCR; each CDR3 protein has one entry. The sample gives roughly 500,000 distinct CDR3 sequences, 20% to 25% of which show up once; 2.5% to 3.5% is in the top ten. This sample also appeared in a second study, on T cells expressing NK-cell markers. That study reports: Beta-chain TCR cDNA was generated via 5'RACE template switching with UMIs.

The starting material was CD4+ T cells sorted from PBMCs, obtained roughly 12 days after vaccination. Receptor source: a man aged 50-60 years who received an inactivated influenza vaccine.

This clonotype has just a few counts. CDR3 sequence reads: CASRGGTSVRETQYF. DNA of the CDR3: TGTGCCAGTCGCGGCGGGACAAGCGTCCGTGAGACCCAGTACTTC. V is TRBV19 and J is TRBJ2-5; D tentatively reads TRBD1 or TRBD2 (6 bases each). Trimming removed 8 bases at V and 5 bases at J, with 21 bases between. This CDR3 region has 15 residues. Germline CDR1 and CDR2: LNHDA and SQIVND (reference sequence).

The rearrangement joins TRBV28 to TRBJ2-7; D is unclear. Trimming removed 3 bases at V and 0 bases at J, with 12 bases between. Germline V lookup: CDR1 MDHEN, CDR2 SYDVKM. The CDR3 is 15 amino acids. DNA of the CDR3: TGTGCCAGCAGTTTCAGGCACTCCATCTCCTACGAGCAGTACTTC. Residues: CASSFRHSISYEQYF.

This clonotype was found a few times. The chain is built from TRBV6-5 and TRBJ2-3, with D perhaps being TRBD1 or TRBD2 (5 bases each). CDR3 length: 16 amino acids. V was clipped by 4 bases and J by 3 bases, with 17 bases between them. CDR1 and CDR2 (germline): MNHEY, SVGAGI. DNA for the CDR3: TGTGCCAGCAGTTTTGGCCGGGGCTTAGGGACAGATACGCAGTATTTT. Protein: CASSFGRGLGTDTQYF.

Only a few counts were recorded for this clonotype. J is TRBJ2-5 and V is TRBV4-3; no reliable D call. The germline gives CDR1 LGHNA, CDR2 YSLEER. V lost 4 bases to trimming and J lost 2 bases, with 17 bases between them. The CDR3 is made up of 16 amino acids. CDR3 in DNA: TGCGCCAGCAGCCGTACTGGGCGTGGCGTACAAGAGACCCAGTACTTC. Amino acids: CASSRTGRGVQETQYF.

The chain joins TRBV6-2 or TRBV6-3 to TRBJ2-3; D gene uncertain. This CDR3 comprises 15 residues. The germline gives CDR1 MNHEY, CDR2 SVGEGT. V lost 0 bases and J lost 2, with 9 bases in between. In nucleotides, the CDR3 is TGTGCCAGCAGTTACTCGAGCCTATTCACAGATACGCAGTATTTT. Translating it yields CASSYSSLFTDTQYF.

V usage is TRBV12-3 or TRBV12-4 and J usage is TRBJ2-3; 8 bases are shared with TRBD2. CDR3 length: 17 amino acids. The V gene end was trimmed by 11 bases and the J gene end by 2 bases; junction bases not matched to a gene: 18. CDR3 amino acids: CAFCLALVAGYTDTQYF. CDR3 bases: TGTGCCTTCTGTTTAGCGTTGGTAGCGGGGTACACAGATACGCAGTATTTT.

A few counts support this clonotype. The rearrangement joins TRBV10-3 to TRBJ1-2; tentative D call: TRBD1 (6 bases). CDR1 is ENHRY and CDR2 is SYGVKD in the germline V gene. The V end was cut by 2 bases, the J end by 0 bases, with 10 bases between. This CDR3 contains 15 residues. The CDR3 loop reads CAISEGQTANYGYTF. CDR3 coding DNA: TGTGCCATCAGTGAGGGACAGACAGCTAACTATGGCTACACCTTC.

This sequence joins TRBV2 and TRBJ2-2; maybe TRBD1 (6 bases). From germline, CDR1 is SNHLY and CDR2 FYNNEI. V was shortened by 7 bases and J by 0 bases, with 12 bases between the two germline ends. The CDR3 runs 15 residues. The CDR3: CASKLDSTNTGELFF. The CDR3 nucleotides read TGTGCCAGCAAACTGGACAGCACGAACACCGGGGAGCTGTTTTTT. The variable domain in full, completed from reference TRBV2 and TRBJ2-2, reads EPEVTQTPSHQVTQMGQEVILRCVPISNHLYFYWYRQILGQKVEFLVSFYNNEISEKSEIFDDQFSVERPDGSNFTLKIRSTKLEDSAMYFCASKLDSTNTGELFFGEGSRLTVL.

This clonotype was detected only a few times. This chain connects TRBV20-1 to TRBJ1-5; possible D gene TRBD1, 5 bases. Trimming pared 1 base from V and 0 bases from J, leaving 16 bases between. Germline assignment: CDR1 DFQATT and CDR2 SNEGSKA (reference sequence). The length of the CDR3 is 17 residues. The CDR3 sequence is CSARGPSGAVSNQPQHF. CDR3 sequence (DNA): TGCAGTGCTAGAGGGCCCAGCGGGGCTGTTAGCAATCAGCCCCAGCATTTT.

The chain carries TRBV10-3 and TRBJ2-1; D tentatively fits TRBD1 or TRBD2 (7 bases each). This CDR3 region has 13 residues. The V and J ends lost 8 bases and 6 bases respectively, with 14 bases between them. Germline V gene sequence: CDR1 ENHRY, CDR2 SYGVKD. The CDR3 DNA follows: TGTGCCATCCGGGGGGAGGGGGCCAATGAGCAGTTCTTC. Translated: CAIRGEGANEQFF.

V usage is TRBV5-6 and J usage is TRBJ2-7, with TRBD1 matching 11 bases. V shed 6 bases, J shed 6 bases, and the junction held 5 bases outside the gene matches. The germline V gene encodes CDR1 SGHDT and CDR2 YYEEEE. This CDR3 comprises 13 residues. The CDR3 here is CASTRDRGSEQYF. The CDR3 region has the DNA TGTGCCAGCACTCGGGACAGGGGGTCCGAGCAGTACTTC.

The table lists this clonotype with a few counts. The rearrangement joins TRBV4-1 to TRBJ1-5; D remains ambiguous. This CDR3 has 14 amino acids. Trimming shortened V by 0 bases and J by 7 bases, and 10 bases separated the two germline ends. Germline CDR1 and CDR2: MGHRA and YSYEKL. The CDR3 coding sequence is TGCGCCAGCAGCCAAGATGAGACTAAGCAGCCCCAGCATTTT. It is translated as CASSQDETKQPQHF.

This clonotype was seen only a few times. The CDR3: CASSPTRAGNSPLHF. Here the CDR3 DNA reads TGTGCCAGCAGCCCCACTCGGGCGGGGAATTCACCCCTCCACTTT. This chain joins TRBV7-2 and TRBJ1-6; D gene ambiguous. The germline V gene has CDR1 SGHTA and CDR2 FQGNSA. This CDR3 is built from 15 residues. V was pared by 5 bases and J by 7 bases, with 15 bases between.

The chain uses TRBV5-1 and TRBJ2-1, with 8 bases matching TRBD1. The CDR3 consists of 15 residues. Germline CDR1 is SGHRS and CDR2 is YFSETQ. The V and J ends lost 1 base and 7 bases, in that order; junction bases with no gene match: 7. For the CDR3, the DNA is TGCGCCAGCAGCTTGTTCGGGGACAGGTCGAATGAGCAGTTCTTC. Its protein is CASSLFGDRSNEQFF.

The chain couples TRBV5-1 to TRBJ2-1; D unclear. This CDR3 has 15 amino acids. The V gene's germline CDR1 is SGHRS and CDR2 YFSETQ. V was shortened by 3 bases and J by 0 bases, with 10 bases between the two germline ends. CDR3 protein: CASSSSSSSYNEQFF. The CDR3 region has the DNA TGCGCCAGCAGCTCAAGCTCTAGCTCCTACAATGAGCAGTTCTTC.

The V and J genes are TRBV29-1 and TRBJ1-1, with a possible D match to TRBD1 (5 bases). Trimming cost V 7 bases and J 5 bases, with 14 bases left between them. Per the germline V gene, CDR1 is SQVTM and CDR2 is ANQGSEA. The CDR3 runs to 12 residues. CDR3 sequence: CSGREGRTEAFF. In nucleotides, the CDR3 is TGCAGCGGGAGGGAGGGGAGGACTGAAGCTTTCTTT.

The chain is built from TRBV29-1 and TRBJ1-1; a possible D gene is TRBD1 (5 bases). Germline assignment: CDR1 SQVTM and CDR2 ANQGSEA. CDR3 length: 14 amino acids. The germline V and J ends were trimmed by 7 bases and 0 bases, with 15 bases remaining between them. CDR3 bases: TGCAGCGCCCCGTCTGGGGGATTGAACACTGAAGCTTTCTTT. Its protein is CSAPSGGLNTEAFF.

The chain links TRBV6-1 to TRBJ2-3; possible D gene TRBD2, 5 bases. Germline-derived CDR1 and CDR2 are MNHNS and SASEGT. With 8 bases removed from V and 0 bases from J, the gap between germline ends came to 9 bases. The CDR3 sequence is 13 residues long. Here the CDR3 DNA reads TGTGCCAGCTTGAGGGATAGCACAGATACGCAGTATTTT. It translates to CASLRDSTDTQYF.

This chain links TRBV3-1 with TRBJ2-7; a weak D match, TRBD1 (5 bases). The length of the CDR3 is 15 residues. Germline V gene data show CDR1 as LGHDT and CDR2 as YNNKEL (reference sequence). Trimming removed 1 base from V and 0 bases from J, with 10 bases in between. DNA for the CDR3: TGTGCCAGCAGCCAAGGTGTGGACAACTCCTACGAGCAGTACTTC. Residues: CASSQGVDNSYEQYF.

This clonotype was detected only a few times. The chain uses TRBV6-6 and TRBJ2-7; 7 bases align to TRBD2. The CDR3 covers 13 residues. Germline assignment: CDR1 MNHNY and CDR2 SVGAGI (reference sequence). J gave up 2 bases and V 5 bases, and 3 bases lay outside the gene matches. The CDR3: CASSTSGTYEQYF. The CDR3 region has the DNA TGTGCCAGCAGTACCAGCGGGACCTACGAGCAGTACTTC.

This clonotype turned up a few times. This sequence joins TRBV4-1 and TRBJ1-2, with a weak D call TRBD1 (5 bases). The CDR3 runs to 13 residues. CDR1 and CDR2 (germline): MGHRA, YSYEKL. Trimming took off 2 bases at V and 8 bases at J, with 12 bases between the two ends. The chain's CDR3 is CASSQQGFDGYTF. CDR3 coding DNA: TGCGCCAGCAGCCAACAGGGTTTTGACGGCTACACCTTC.

This clonotype has just a few counts. This chain joins TRBV7-2 and TRBJ2-7; D is ambiguous. V was cut by 1 base and J by 6 bases, with 10 bases left in between. Germline loops: CDR1 SGHTA, CDR2 FQGNSA. The CDR3 covers 13 residues. Written as DNA, the CDR3 is TGTGCCAGCAGCTTAGATGACATCTCCGAGCAGTACTTC. This encodes CASSLDDISEQYF.

The chain combines TRBV5-5 with TRBJ1-1; 7 positions agree with TRBD1. J was trimmed by 5 bases and V by 4 bases; bases with no gene match: 8. Per germline, CDR1 SGHKS and CDR2 YYEKEE (reference sequence). This CDR3 contains 14 residues. The CDR3 DNA sequence: TGTGCCAGCAGCCGTCAGGGGGTGGAGACTGAAGCTTTCTTT. The encoded protein is CASSRQGVETEAFF.

The rearrangement links TRBV11-2 to TRBJ2-3; D is possibly TRBD2 (6 bases). Germline V gene lookup returns CDR1 SGHAT and CDR2 FQNNGV. Trimming cost V 3 bases and J 5 bases, with 12 bases left between them. The CDR3 is made up of 14 amino acids. The CDR3 sequence: CASSFGGSGDTQYF. CDR3 coding DNA: TGTGCCAGCAGCTTTGGAGGGTCGGGAGATACGCAGTATTTT.

This clonotype was observed a handful of times. V and J are TRBV6-1 and TRBJ2-6, with D possibly being TRBD1 (7 bases). V was trimmed by 8 bases and J by 0 bases, leaving 20 bases between them. The CDR3 sequence is 18 residues long. CDR1 is MNHNS, CDR2 SASEGT, per germline. CDR3 coding DNA: TGTGCCAGCGGACCGGAGGGACAGACTTACTCTGGGGCCAACGTCCTGACTTTC. Translated: CASGPEGQTYSGANVLTF.

This clonotype was detected only a few times. The chain carries TRBV29-1 and TRBJ2-3; 7 nucleotides line up with TRBD1. V lost 4 bases and J lost 2; bases outside the gene matches: 9. This CDR3 has 15 residues. Per germline, CDR1 SQVTM and CDR2 ANQGSEA. The DNA for the CDR3 is TGCAGCGTTGGATGGGCAGGGGGTTTCACAGATACGCAGTATTTT. It specifies CSVGWAGGFTDTQYF.

J is TRBJ2-6 and V is TRBV11-2; 8 nucleotides match TRBD1. Trimming cost V 3 bases and J 2 bases; bases outside gene matches: 6. CDR1 and CDR2 from the germline V gene are SGHAT and FQNNGV. The CDR3 length is 17 residues. The CDR3 loop reads CASSFNSGGPGANVLTF. As DNA, the CDR3 is TGTGCCAGCAGCTTTAACTCAGGGGGCCCTGGGGCCAACGTCCTGACTTTC.

V is TRBV6-5 and J is TRBJ2-1; D remains ambiguous. The CDR3 contains 15 residues. CDR1 is MNHEY and CDR2 is SVGAGI in the germline V gene. The ends were cut back, 2 bases at V and 0 bases at J, with 8 bases in the middle. The CDR3 is CASSYDENSYNEQFF. The CDR3 DNA is TGTGCCAGCAGTTACGACGAAAACTCCTACAATGAGCAGTTCTTC.

This clonotype was recorded a few times. The chain links TRBV7-2 to TRBJ1-4, with unresolved D. Trimming shortened V by 5 bases and J by 0 bases, and 1 base separated the two germline ends. The CDR3 has 12 amino acids. In germline, CDR1 is SGHTA, CDR2 FQGNSA. CDR3 amino acids: CASSTTNEKLFF. CDR3 nucleotide sequence: TGTGCCAGCAGCACAACTAATGAAAAACTGTTTTTT.

There are a few counts of this clonotype. The chain joins TRBV4-2 to TRBJ2-2, with 9 nucleotides matching TRBD1. The germline gives CDR1 LGHNA, CDR2 YNFKEQ. This CDR3 spans 18 amino acids. The V segment lost 1 base and the J segment 2 bases; nucleotides outside the gene matches: 8. CDR3 nucleotide sequence: TGTGCCAGCAGCCAAGGGGATGGGACAGGGCGAAACACCGGGGAGCTGTTTTTT. Translating it yields CASSQGDGTGRNTGELFF.

This clonotype was detected many times. The CDR3 reads CASKLEHSSYNEQFF. CDR3 bases: TGTGCCAGCAAACTAGAACATAGCTCCTACAATGAGCAGTTCTTC. The chain uses TRBV12-3 or TRBV12-4 and TRBJ2-1; maybe TRBD2 (5 bases). The length of the CDR3 is 15 residues. V was pared by 7 bases and J by 0 bases, with 13 bases between.

The chain recombines TRBV6-1 with TRBJ2-1; D unresolved. CDR3 length: 16 residues. The V end lost 0 bases, the J end lost 2 bases, and 11 bases lay between the germline ends. Germline CDR1 MNHNS, CDR2 SASEGT. The CDR3 bases are TGTGCCAGCAGTGAAGCGGTGCTACCTCCCTACAATGAGCAGTTCTTC. It specifies CASSEAVLPPYNEQFF.